This passage covers 21 T cell receptor beta chains from one sample sequenced in a study of blood T cell repertoires in COVID-19. Profiled with immunoSEQ multiplex PCR; TCRdb holds only in-frame clones, not every one. Of 200,000 to 250,000 clones listed, approximately 90% were seen once; the top ten hold over 15%. Source material: peripheral blood. Receptors originate from a man in his fifties or sixties with COVID-19, enrolled during active disease.

The chain carries TRBV10-1 and TRBJ2-3; 7 bases fit TRBD2. The junction had 10 bases not matched to a gene; V was cut back by 3 bases and J by 1 base. This CDR3 comprises 17 residues. CDR1 and CDR2 from the germline V gene are WNHNN and SYGVQD (reference sequence). The DNA for the CDR3 is TGCGCCAGCAGTGACCCCAGCGCGGGAGCCCGCACAGATACGCAGTATTTT. Translation: CASSDPSAGARTDTQYF.

The rearrangement uses TRBV5-4 and TRBJ2-5; possible D gene TRBD2, 6 bases. Trimming left V 0 bases short and J 5 bases short, with 11 bases between. The CDR3 runs to 14 residues. In germline, CDR1 is SGHNT, CDR2 YYREEE (reference sequence). The CDR3 DNA is TGTGCCAGCAGCTTGGGGAGGCGGGATGAGACCCAGTACTTC. Protein: CASSLGRRDETQYF.

The V and J genes are TRBV5-1 and TRBJ2-7; TRBD1 aligns across 8 bases. V shed 5 bases and J 0 bases; nucleotides not matched to a gene: 4. Germline V gene sequence: CDR1 SGHRS, CDR2 YFSETQ. The CDR3 covers 14 residues. In DNA, the CDR3 is TGCGCCAGCAGAACTGGACAGGGCTCCTACGAGCAGTACTTC. Its protein product is CASRTGQGSYEQYF.

The chain is built from TRBV6-5 and TRBJ1-3; 7 bases agree with TRBD1. The CDR3 has 15 amino acids. CDR1 is MNHEY and CDR2 is SVGAGI in the germline V gene. V dropped 5 bases and J dropped 4; count of bases not matched to a gene: 8. In nucleotides, the CDR3 is TGTGCCAGCAGTACCCTAGACAGGGACGGAAACACCATATATTTT. Its translation is CASSTLDRDGNTIYF.

This clone was detected only a few times. The rearrangement links TRBV24-1 to TRBJ2-2, with 7 bases fitting TRBD2. Trimming at V came to 2 bases and at J to 0 bases, leaving 5 bases not matched to a gene. This CDR3 is 17 amino acids long. Germline CDR1 KGHDR, CDR2 SFDVKD. The CDR3 DNA is TGTGCCACCAGTGATTCCAGCGGGGTCCCGAACACCGGGGAGCTGTTTTTT. It encodes CATSDSSGVPNTGELFF.

The chain employs TRBV21-1 and TRBJ2-5; the table calls TRBD1, which could not be checked here. TRBV21-1 is deemed a pseudogene. This CDR3 has 17 amino acids. The chain's CDR3 is CASSKVDSTVFEETQYF. The CDR3 DNA is TGTGCCAGCAGCAAAGTTGACAGTACAGTGTTTGAAGAGACCCAGTACTTC.

The chain uses TRBV20-1 and TRBJ1-5; perhaps TRBD1 as D (5 bases). With 3 bases removed from V and 2 bases from J, the gap between germline ends came to 14 bases. Germline CDR1 and CDR2: DFQATT and SNEGSKA (reference sequence). CDR3 size: 15 residues. CDR3 bases: TGCAGTGCTAGTGTAAGGGGCCGGGGCAATCAGCCCCAGCATTTT. Translation gives CSASVRGRGNQPQHF.

This CDR3 reads CASSKDRRGNTGELFF. CDR3 DNA sequence: TGTGCCAGCAGCAAGGACAGACGGGGGAACACCGGGGAGCTGTTTTTT. This rearrangement joins TRBV21-1 to TRBJ2-2; the DNA was not compared with TRBD1, the D call given in the table. TRBV21-1 is described as a pseudogene. This CDR3 comprises 16 residues.

The chain combines TRBV7-8 with TRBJ2-3, with D perhaps TRBD2 (6 bases). This CDR3 spans 14 amino acids. V lost 6 bases, J lost 4 bases, and 14 bases lay in between. Germline-derived CDR1 and CDR2 are SGHVS and FQNEAQ. The CDR3 is CASRNPWGADTQYF. CDR3 nucleotides: TGTGCCAGCAGGAACCCCTGGGGGGCAGATACGCAGTATTTT.

This clone was picked up a small number of times. V is TRBV7-3 and J is TRBJ2-1; 14 bases agree with TRBD2. Trimming at V came to 4 bases and at J to 7 bases, leaving 9 bases not matched to a gene. CDR1 is SGHTA, CDR2 FQGTGA, per germline. The CDR3 is 17 residues long. The CDR3 DNA reads as TGTGCCAGCAGCTCCCGCTCGGGGACTAGCGGGAGTAATGAGCAGTTCTTC. Amino acids: CASSSRSGTSGSNEQFF.

This chain uses TRBV28 with TRBJ2-2, with D unclear. V was pared by 4 bases and J by 6 bases, with 12 bases between. The CDR3 covers 14 residues. Germline V gives CDR1 MDHEN, CDR2 SYDVKM. The CDR3 coding sequence is TGTGCCAGCAGTTACACGAATTATCCCGGGGAGCTGTTTTTT. Translating it yields CASSYTNYPGELFF.

The rearrangement joins TRBV27 to TRBJ2-4, with D perhaps matching TRBD2 (5 bases). Germline CDR1 and CDR2: MNHEY and SMNVEV (reference sequence). Trimming cost V 3 bases and J 9 bases, with 12 bases left between them. The length of the CDR3 is 13 residues. The chain's CDR3 is CASSLGSLSIQYF. DNA of the CDR3: TGTGCCAGCAGTTTGGGGAGCTTGAGCATTCAGTACTTC.

The rearrangement joins TRBV27 to TRBJ2-3; 7 nucleotides agree with TRBD1. V was pared by 4 bases and J by 4 bases, with 8 bases of the junction left unmatched. The CDR3 is made up of 15 amino acids. CDR1 is MNHEY, CDR2 SMNVEV, per germline (reference sequence). In DNA, the CDR3 is TGTGCCAGCAGTTACGGACAGGACTGGGCAGATACGCAGTATTTT. Translated: CASSYGQDWADTQYF.

The table lists this clone with a few counts. This CDR3 is CASSSGTGHQPQHF. The CDR3 DNA is TGTGCCAGCAGTTCCGGGACAGGGCATCAGCCCCAGCATTTT. The rearrangement links TRBV28 to TRBJ1-5; TRBD1 agrees at 9 bases. Germline CDR1 and CDR2: MDHEN and SYDVKM. Losses at the gene ends were 4 bases for V and 5 bases for J; bases not matched to a gene: 3. The length of the CDR3 is 14 residues. Looking up the rest from reference TRBV28 and TRBJ1-5 gives the full variable domain: DVKVTQSSRYLVKRTGEKVFLECVQDMDHENMFWYRQDPGLGLRLIYFSYDVKMKEKGDIPEGYSVSREKKERFSLILESASTNQTSMYLCASSSGTGHQPQHFGDGTRLSIL.

The count of this clone is one. This chain connects TRBV5-1 to TRBJ2-4; 9 bases match TRBD2. This CDR3 region has 17 residues. Trimming removed 1 base from V and 2 bases from J; junction bases left unmatched: 7. Germline V gene data show CDR1 as SGHRS and CDR2 as YFSETQ. DNA of the CDR3: TGCGCCAGCAGCTTGAGGGTAGCGGGGGAATCCAAAAACATTCAGTACTTC. Translating it yields CASSLRVAGESKNIQYF.

The chain recombines TRBV5-1 with TRBJ2-1, with D possibly matching TRBD2 (5 bases). Trimming left V 4 bases short and J 7 bases short, with 18 bases between. CDR1 is SGHRS, CDR2 YFSETQ, per germline. This CDR3 comprises 15 residues. The CDR3: CASSPVGEPVNEQFF. The DNA of the CDR3 is TGCGCCAGCAGCCCTGTTGGGGAGCCGGTGAATGAGCAGTTCTTC.

J is TRBJ1-1 and V is TRBV10-3; TRBD1 is a possible D gene (6 bases). In germline, CDR1 is ENHRY, CDR2 SYGVKD. The CDR3 loop spans 14 amino acids. Trimming stripped 6 bases from V and 0 bases from J, with 11 bases between. In DNA, the CDR3 is TGTGCCATCAGCACGGACAGTATGAACACTGAAGCTTTCTTT. Amino acids: CAISTDSMNTEAFF.

This chain uses TRBV7-2 with TRBJ1-1; 7 nucleotides agree with TRBD1. This CDR3 is 14 amino acids long. Germline-derived CDR1 and CDR2 are SGHTA and FQGNSA. Unmatched junction bases numbered 5, after V lost 2 bases and J lost 5 bases. CDR3 protein: CASSLQTGSTEAFF. In DNA, the CDR3 is TGTGCCAGCAGCTTACAGACAGGGAGTACTGAAGCTTTCTTT.

This sequence joins TRBV5-1 and TRBJ2-5, with 13 bases aligning to TRBD2. Germline V gene sequence: CDR1 SGHRS, CDR2 YFSETQ. This CDR3 spans 15 amino acids. The junction had 4 bases not matched to a gene; V was cut back by 5 bases and J by 3 bases. The CDR3 DNA sequence: TGCGCCAGCAGTCCTGGACTAGCGGGAGAAGAGACCCAGTACTTC. This codes for CASSPGLAGEETQYF.

The rearrangement links TRBV30 to TRBJ1-1; D remains ambiguous. The CDR3 spans 14 residues. Germline-derived CDR1 and CDR2 are GTSNPN and SVGIG (reference sequence). The V end was cut by 2 bases, the J end by 1 base, with 11 bases between. In DNA form, the CDR3 reads TGTGCCTGGAGTCCGCGGACTGAGAACACTGAAGCTTTCTTT. Translating gives CAWSPRTENTEAFF.

This chain joins TRBV19 and TRBJ1-1; weak D call: TRBD1 (6 bases). Between the trimmed V and J ends, which lost 6 bases and 2 bases, there was a span of 13 bases. Germline V gene data show CDR1 as LNHDA and CDR2 as SQIVND (reference sequence). The CDR3 extends over 14 amino acids. The CDR3 bases are TGTGCCAGTAGATCGACAGGAGGAAACACTGAAGCTTTCTTT. Translation: CASRSTGGNTEAFF.